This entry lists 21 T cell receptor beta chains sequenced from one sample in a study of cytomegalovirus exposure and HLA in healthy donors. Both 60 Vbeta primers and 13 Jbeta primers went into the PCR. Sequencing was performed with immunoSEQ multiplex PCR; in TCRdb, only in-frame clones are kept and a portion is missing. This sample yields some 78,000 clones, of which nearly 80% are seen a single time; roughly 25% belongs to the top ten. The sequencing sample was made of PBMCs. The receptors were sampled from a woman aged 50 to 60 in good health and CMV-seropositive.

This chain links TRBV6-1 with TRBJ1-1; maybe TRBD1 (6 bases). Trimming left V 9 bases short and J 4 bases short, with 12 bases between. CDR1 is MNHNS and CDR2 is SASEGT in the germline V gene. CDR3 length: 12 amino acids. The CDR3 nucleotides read TGTGCCAGTGACAGGATGGGCACTGAAGCTTTCTTT. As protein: CASDRMGTEAFF.

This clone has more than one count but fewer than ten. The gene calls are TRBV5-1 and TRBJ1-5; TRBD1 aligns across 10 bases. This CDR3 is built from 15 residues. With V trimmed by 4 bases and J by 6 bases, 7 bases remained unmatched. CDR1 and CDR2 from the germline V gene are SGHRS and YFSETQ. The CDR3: CASSVGTGEGQPQHF. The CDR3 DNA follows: TGCGCCAGCAGCGTGGGGACAGGGGAGGGTCAGCCCCAGCATTTT.

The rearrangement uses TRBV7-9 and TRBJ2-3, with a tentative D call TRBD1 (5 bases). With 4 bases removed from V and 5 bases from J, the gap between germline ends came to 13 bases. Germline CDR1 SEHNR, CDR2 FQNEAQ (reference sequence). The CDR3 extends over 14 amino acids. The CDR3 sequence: CASSWAERGDTQYF. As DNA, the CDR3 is TGTGCCAGCAGCTGGGCGGAAAGGGGAGATACGCAGTATTTT.

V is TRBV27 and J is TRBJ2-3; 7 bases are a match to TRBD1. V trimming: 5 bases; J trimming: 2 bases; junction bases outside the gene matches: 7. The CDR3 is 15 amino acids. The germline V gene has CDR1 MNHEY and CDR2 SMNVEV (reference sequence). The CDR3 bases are TGTGCCAGCAGTGTCCGGGACAGATCCACAGATACGCAGTATTTT. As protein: CASSVRDRSTDTQYF.

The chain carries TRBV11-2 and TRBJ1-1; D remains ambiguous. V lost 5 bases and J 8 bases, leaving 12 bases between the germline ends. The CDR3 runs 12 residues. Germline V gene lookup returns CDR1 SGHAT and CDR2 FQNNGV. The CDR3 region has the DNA TGTGCCAGCAGCCCCTTGAGTTTCGAAGCTTTCTTT. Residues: CASSPLSFEAFF. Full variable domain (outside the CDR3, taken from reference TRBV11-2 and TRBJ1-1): EAGVAQSPRYKIIEKRQSVAFWCNPISGHATLYWYQQILGQGPKLLIQFQNNGVVDDSQLPKDRFSAERLKGVDSTLKIQPAKLEDSAVYLCASSPLSFEAFFGQGTRLTVV.

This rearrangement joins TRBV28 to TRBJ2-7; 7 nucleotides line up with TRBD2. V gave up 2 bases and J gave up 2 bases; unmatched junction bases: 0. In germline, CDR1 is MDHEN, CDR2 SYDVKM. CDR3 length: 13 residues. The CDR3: CASSLAGAYEQYV. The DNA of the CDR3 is TGTGCCAGCAGTTTAGCGGGAGCCTACGAGCAGTACGTC.

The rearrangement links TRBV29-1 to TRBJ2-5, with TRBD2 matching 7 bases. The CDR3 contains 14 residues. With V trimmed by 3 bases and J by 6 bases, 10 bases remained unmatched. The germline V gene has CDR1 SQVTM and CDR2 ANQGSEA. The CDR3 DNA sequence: TGCAGCGTTGATGGGGTCACTAGCGTGAAGACCCAGTACTTC. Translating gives CSVDGVTSVKTQYF.

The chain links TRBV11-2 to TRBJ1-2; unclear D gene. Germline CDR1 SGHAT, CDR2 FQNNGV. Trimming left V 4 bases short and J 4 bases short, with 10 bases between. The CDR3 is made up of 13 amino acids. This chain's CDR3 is CASSSGRIYGYTF. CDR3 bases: TGTGCCAGCAGCTCGGGTCGGATCTATGGCTACACCTTC.

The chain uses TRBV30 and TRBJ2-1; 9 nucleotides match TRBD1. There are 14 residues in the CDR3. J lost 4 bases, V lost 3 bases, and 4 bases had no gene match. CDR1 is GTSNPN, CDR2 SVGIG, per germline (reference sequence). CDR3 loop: CAWSGDRAYNEQFF. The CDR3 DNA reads TGTGCCTGGAGCGGGGACAGGGCTTACAATGAGCAGTTCTTC. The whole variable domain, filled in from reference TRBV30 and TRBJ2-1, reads SQTIHQWPATLVQPVGSPLSLECTVEGTSNPNLYWYRQAAGRGLQLLFYSVGIGQISSEVPQNLSASRPQDRQFILSSKKLLLSDSGFYLCAWSGDRAYNEQFFGPGTRLTVL.

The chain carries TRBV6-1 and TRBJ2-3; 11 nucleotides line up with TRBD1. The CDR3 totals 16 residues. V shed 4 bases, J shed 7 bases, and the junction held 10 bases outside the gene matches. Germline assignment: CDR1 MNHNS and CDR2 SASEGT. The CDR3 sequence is CASSGGRTGGANTQYF. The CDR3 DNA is TGTGCCAGCAGTGGGGGGCGGACAGGGGGCGCTAATACGCAGTATTTT.

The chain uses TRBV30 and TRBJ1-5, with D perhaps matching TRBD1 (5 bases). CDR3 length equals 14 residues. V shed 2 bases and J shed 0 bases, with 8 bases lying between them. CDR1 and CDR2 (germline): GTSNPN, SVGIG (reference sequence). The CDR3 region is CAWSSDSSNQPQHF. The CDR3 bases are TGTGCCTGGAGTTCCGACAGTAGCAATCAGCCCCAGCATTTT. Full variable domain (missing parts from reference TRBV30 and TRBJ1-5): SQTIHQWPATLVQPVGSPLSLECTVEGTSNPNLYWYRQAAGRGLQLLFYSVGIGQISSEVPQNLSASRPQDRQFILSSKKLLLSDSGFYLCAWSSDSSNQPQHFGDGTRLSIL.

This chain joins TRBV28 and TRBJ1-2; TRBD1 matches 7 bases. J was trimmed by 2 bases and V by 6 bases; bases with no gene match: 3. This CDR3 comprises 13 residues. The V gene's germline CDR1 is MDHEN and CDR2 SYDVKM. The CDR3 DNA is TGTGCCAGCAGCCCGGGACAGAACTATGGCTACACCTTC. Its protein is CASSPGQNYGYTF.

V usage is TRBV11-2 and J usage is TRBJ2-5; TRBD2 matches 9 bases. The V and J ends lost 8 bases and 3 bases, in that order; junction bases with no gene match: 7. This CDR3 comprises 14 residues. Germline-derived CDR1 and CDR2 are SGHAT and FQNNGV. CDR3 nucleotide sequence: TGTGCCAGCGCGGGGGGGGCCATCGAAGAGACCCAGTACTTC. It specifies CASAGGAIEETQYF.

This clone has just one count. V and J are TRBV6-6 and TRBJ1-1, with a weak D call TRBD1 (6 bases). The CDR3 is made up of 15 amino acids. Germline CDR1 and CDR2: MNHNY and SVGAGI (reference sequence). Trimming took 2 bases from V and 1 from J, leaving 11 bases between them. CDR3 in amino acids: CASSYPRTANTEAFF. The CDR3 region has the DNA TGTGCCAGCAGTTACCCAAGGACAGCGAACACTGAAGCTTTCTTT.

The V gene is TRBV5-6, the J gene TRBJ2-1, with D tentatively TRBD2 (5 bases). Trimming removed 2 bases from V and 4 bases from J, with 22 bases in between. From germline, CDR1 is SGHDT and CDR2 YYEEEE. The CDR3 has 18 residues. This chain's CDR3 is CASSFYSAVPGRYNEQFF. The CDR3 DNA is TGTGCCAGCAGCTTCTACTCAGCGGTCCCAGGAAGGTACAATGAGCAGTTCTTC.

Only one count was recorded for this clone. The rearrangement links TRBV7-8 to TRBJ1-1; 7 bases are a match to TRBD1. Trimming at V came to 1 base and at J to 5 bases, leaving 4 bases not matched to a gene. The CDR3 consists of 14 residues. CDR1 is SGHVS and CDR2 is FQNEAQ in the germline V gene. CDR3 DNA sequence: TGTGCCAGCAGCTTAGTAGGGGGCGAGACTGAAGCTTTCTTT. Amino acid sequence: CASSLVGGETEAFF.

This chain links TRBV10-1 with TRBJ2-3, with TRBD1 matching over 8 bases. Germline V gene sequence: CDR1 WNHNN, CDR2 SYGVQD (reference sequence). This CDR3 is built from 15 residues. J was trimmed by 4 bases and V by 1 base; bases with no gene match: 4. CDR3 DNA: TGCGCCAGCAGTGAGTTAGGACAGGGTGCAGATACGCAGTATTTT. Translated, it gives CASSELGQGADTQYF.

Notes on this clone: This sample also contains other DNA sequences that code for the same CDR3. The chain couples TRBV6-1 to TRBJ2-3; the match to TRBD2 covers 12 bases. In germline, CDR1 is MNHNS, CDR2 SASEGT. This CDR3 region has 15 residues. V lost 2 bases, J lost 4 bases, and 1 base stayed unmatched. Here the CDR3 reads CASSELAGGADTQYF. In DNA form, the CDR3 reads TGTGCCAGCAGTGAACTAGCGGGGGGGGCAGATACGCAGTATTTT.

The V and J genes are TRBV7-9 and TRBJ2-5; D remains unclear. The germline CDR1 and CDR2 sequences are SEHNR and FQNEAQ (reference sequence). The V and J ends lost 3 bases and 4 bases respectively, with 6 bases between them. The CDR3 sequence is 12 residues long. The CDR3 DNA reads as TGTGCCAGCAGCTTCGGTACAGAGACCCAGTACTTC. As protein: CASSFGTETQYF.

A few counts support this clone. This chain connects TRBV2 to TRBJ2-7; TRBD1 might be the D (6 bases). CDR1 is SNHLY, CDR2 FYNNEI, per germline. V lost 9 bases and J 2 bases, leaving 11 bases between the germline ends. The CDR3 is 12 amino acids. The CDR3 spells CARSGATYEQYF. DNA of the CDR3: TGTGCCAGATCAGGGGCCACCTACGAGCAGTACTTC.

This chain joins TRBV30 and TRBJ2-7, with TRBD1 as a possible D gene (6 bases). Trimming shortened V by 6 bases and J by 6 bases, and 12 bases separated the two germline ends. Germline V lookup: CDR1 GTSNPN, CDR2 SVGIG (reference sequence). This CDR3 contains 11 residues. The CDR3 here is CACLQGAEQYF. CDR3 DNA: TGTGCCTGTCTACAGGGAGCCGAGCAGTACTTC.